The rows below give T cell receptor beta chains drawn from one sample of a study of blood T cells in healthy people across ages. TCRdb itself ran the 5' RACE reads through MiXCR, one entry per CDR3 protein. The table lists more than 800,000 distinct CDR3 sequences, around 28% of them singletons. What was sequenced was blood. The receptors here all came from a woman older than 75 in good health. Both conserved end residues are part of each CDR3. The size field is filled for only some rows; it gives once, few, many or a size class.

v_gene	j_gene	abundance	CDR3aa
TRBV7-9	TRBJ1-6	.	CASTSYGTLGSSPLHF
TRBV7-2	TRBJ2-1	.	CASFLSGRGGNEQFF
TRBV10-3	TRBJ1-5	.	CAISEGGQGQPQHF
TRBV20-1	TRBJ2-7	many	CSASRHEQYF
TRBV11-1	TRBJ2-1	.	CASSPSDTSSSYNGQFF
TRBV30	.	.	CAWKWPGQGNNEQYF
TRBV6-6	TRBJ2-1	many	CASVTGETGNEQFF
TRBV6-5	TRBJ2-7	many	CASSPFNSYEQYF
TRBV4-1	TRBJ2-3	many	CASSQTGTRAQYTQYF
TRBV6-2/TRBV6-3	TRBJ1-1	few	CAILKGGNTEAFF
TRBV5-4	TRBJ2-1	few	CASGGAGNGDEQFF
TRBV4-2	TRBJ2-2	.	CASSQDSPGAGTGELFF
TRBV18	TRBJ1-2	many	CASSPPSGDRGYTF
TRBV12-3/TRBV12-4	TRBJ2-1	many	CASSLQYNEQFF
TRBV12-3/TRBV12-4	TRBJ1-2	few	CASSMVQGKNYGYTF
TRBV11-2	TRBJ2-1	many	CASSLEGRDTPGNEQFF
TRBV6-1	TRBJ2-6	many	CASSKGLAGSGANVLTF
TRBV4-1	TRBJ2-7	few	CASSKAGRTGAYEQYF
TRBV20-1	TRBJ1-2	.	CSAKPFGTGGHGYTF
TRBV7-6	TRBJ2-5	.	CASSSVNSFFGGGQETQYF
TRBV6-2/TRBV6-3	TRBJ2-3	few	CASVLGGWSTDTQYF
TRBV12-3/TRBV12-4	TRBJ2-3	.	CASSHRVSADTQYF
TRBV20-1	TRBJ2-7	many	CSAIELAPNANEQYF
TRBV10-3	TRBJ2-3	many	CAIRGSWGGTDTQYF
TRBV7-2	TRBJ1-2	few	CASSVQGPQGYTF
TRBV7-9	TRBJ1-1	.	CASSSSLSPAEAFF
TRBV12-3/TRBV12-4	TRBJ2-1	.	CASLPDWGRTNVEFF
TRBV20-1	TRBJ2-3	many	CSAETGTRYTQYF
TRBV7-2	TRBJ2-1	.	CASSPRVGAYNEQFF
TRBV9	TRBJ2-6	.	CASRAGPPSGANVLTF
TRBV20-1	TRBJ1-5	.	CSASAGGVRENQPQHF
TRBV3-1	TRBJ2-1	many	CASSQRAINEQFF
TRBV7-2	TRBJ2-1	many	CASSPQGGENEQFF
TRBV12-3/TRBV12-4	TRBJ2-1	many	CASSLGTGFNEQFF
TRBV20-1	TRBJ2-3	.	CSARDSLTSGRGDTQYF
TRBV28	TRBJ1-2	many	CASRTSGTGGSGYTF
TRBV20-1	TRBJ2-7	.	CSARGGRADYEQYF
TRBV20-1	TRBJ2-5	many	CSARGLMGETQYF
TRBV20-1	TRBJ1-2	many	CSARATGTGENYGYTF
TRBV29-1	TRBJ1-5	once	CSVAGSKDQPQHF
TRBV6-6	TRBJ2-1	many	CASSYGDTMDRQFF
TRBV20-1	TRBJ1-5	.	CSASQGQVVGNQPQHF
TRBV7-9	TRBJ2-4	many	CASSLDATGAKNIQYF
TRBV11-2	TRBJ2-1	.	CASSFPPRDEQFF
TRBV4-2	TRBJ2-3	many	CASSQDSPRTDTQYF
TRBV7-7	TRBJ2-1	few	CASSGAGGGEQFF
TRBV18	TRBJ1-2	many	CASSPPLAGGYTF
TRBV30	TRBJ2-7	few	CAWDTGTPPYAQYF
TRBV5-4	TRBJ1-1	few	CATRDSMNTEAFF
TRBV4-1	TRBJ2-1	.	CASSQGQRNNEQFF
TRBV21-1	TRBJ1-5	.	CASSTPSTTRNQPQHF
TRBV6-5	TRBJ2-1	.	CASSYSGTGQYNEQFF
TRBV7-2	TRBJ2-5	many	CASSSPDRVETQYF
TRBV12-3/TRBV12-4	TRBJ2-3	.	CAITGAADTQYF
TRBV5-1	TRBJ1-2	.	CASSLEQHNYGYTF
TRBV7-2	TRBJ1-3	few	CASSSGTGQAAGNTIYF